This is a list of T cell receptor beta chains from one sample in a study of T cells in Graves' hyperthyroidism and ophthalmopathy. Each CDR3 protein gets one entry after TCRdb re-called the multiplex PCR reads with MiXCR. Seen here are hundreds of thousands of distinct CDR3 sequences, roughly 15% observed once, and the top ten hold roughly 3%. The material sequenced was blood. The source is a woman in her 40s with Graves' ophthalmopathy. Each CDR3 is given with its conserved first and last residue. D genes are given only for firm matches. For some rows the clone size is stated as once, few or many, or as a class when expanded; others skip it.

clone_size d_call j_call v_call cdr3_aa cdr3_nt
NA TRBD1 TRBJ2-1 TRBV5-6 CASSSGGTGAEQFF TGTGCCAGCAGCTCGGGAGGGACAGGGGCCGAGCAGTTCTTC
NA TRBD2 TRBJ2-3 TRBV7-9 CASSDGLAGGTDTQYF TGTGCCAGCAGTGACGGACTAGCGGGAGGTACAGATACGCAGTATTTT
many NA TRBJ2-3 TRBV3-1 CASSQGPRLVSSGDTQYF TGTGCCAGCAGCCAAGGGCCCCGACTAGTTTCCTCAGGGGATACGCAGTATTTT
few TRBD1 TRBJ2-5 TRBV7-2 CASSLGGREWETQYF TGTGCCAGCAGTCTAGGGGGCAGGGAATGGGAGACCCAGTACTTC
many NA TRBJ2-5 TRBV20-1 CSARDRFRYQETQYF TGCAGTGCTAGAGATCGGTTTAGATACCAAGAGACCCAGTACTTC
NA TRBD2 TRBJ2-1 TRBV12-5 CASGLVRLAGGPSYNEQFF TGTGCTAGTGGTTTGGTACGGCTAGCGGGAGGGCCCTCCTACAATGAGCAGTTCTTC
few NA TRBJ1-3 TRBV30 CAWSAAGGNTIYF TGTGCCTGGAGTGCGGCGGGAGGAAACACCATATATTTT
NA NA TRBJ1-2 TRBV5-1 CASSLVLGGYKGYTF TGCGCCAGCAGCTTGGTTTTGGGCGGATATAAGGGCTACACCTTC
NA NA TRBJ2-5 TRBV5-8 CASTEGKGSIGETQYF TGTGCCAGCACCGAGGGAAAGGGGTCAATAGGGGAGACCCAGTACTTC
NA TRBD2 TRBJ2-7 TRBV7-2 CASSFSPGGRRTEQYF TGTGCCAGCAGCTTTTCCCCAGGCGGGAGAAGGACCGAGCAGTACTTC
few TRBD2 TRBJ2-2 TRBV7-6 CASSARTSGSPNTGELFF TGTGCCAGCAGCGCCCGGACTAGCGGGAGCCCGAACACCGGGGAGCTGTTTTTT
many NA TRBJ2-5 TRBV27 CASSSENRVEETQYF TGTGCCAGCAGTTCAGAAAACAGGGTGGAAGAGACCCAGTACTTC
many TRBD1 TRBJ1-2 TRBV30 CAWTRQGLRSSDGYTF TGTGCCTGGACGCGACAGGGATTAAGGAGTAGCGATGGCTACACCTTC
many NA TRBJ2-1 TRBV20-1 CSASDYSYNEQFF TGCAGTGCTTCTGACTACTCCTACAATGAGCAGTTCTTC
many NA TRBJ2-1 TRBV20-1 CSARDPSRNEQFF TGCAGTGCTAGAGATCCTAGTAGGAATGAGCAGTTCTTC
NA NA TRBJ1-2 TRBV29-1 CSVGVFNGYTF TGCAGCGTTGGCGTATTCAATGGCTACACCTTC
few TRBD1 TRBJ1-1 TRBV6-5 CASSYSGQVNTEAFF TGTGCCAGCAGTTACTCGGGACAGGTGAACACTGAAGCTTTCTTT
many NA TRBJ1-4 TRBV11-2 CASSLGGRTNEKLFF TGTGCCAGCAGCTTAGGGGGGAGAACTAATGAAAAACTGTTTTTT
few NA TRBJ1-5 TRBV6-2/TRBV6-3 CASRRTRNQPQHF TGTGCCAGCAGACGGACAAGGAATCAGCCCCAGCATTTT
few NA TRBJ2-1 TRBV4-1 CASSQNPGIYNEQFF TGCGCCAGCAGCCAAAATCCCGGGATCTACAATGAGCAGTTCTTC
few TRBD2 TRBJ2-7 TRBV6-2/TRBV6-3 CASARGGPLGSYEQYF TGTGCCAGCGCAAGGGGAGGGCCCCTTGGGTCCTACGAGCAGTACTTC
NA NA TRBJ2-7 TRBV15 CATSRAQNYEQYF TGTGCCACCAGCAGAGCGCAGAACTACGAGCAGTACTTC